Listed below are T cell receptor beta chains from one sample, sequenced in a study of glioma-infiltrating T cells. Each CDR3 protein is one row after TCRdb ran MiXCR on the multiplex PCR reads. This sample carries some 100,000 distinct CDR3 sequences, around 25% of them seen once, and the ten largest clones take roughly a third. Material: glioma tissue, nonneoplastic brain tissue, or PBMCs (not recorded which). Receptors originate from a human donor with low-grade glioma or glioblastoma, undergoing nonglioma brain surgery, or in good health (not recorded which). Each CDR3 is given with its conserved first and last residue. D genes are given only for firm matches. The size field is filled for only some rows; it gives once, few, many or a size class.

CDR3 protein | CDR3 DNA | J gene | clone size | V gene | D gene
CARVGLAGLSYNEQFF | TGTGCCAGAGTGGGGCTAGCGGGATTGAGCTACAATGAGCAGTTCTTC | TRBJ2-1 | many | TRBV2 | TRBD2
CASSSIRQGRSYEQYF | TGTGCCAGCAGTTCCATTCGACAGGGGAGATCCTACGAGCAGTACTTC | TRBJ2-7 | many | TRBV6-2/TRBV6-3 | TRBD1
CASSLDVISYEQYF | TGTGCCAGCAGCTTAGATGTGATATCCTACGAGCAGTACTTC | TRBJ2-7 | many | TRBV7-6 | NA
CASSPPGQTYEQYF | TGTGCCAGCAGTCCTCCGGGACAAACCTACGAGCAGTACTTC | TRBJ2-7 | many | TRBV28 | NA
CASSLSGRPAGEQYF | TGTGCCAGCAGCTTGAGCGGACGCCCGGCGGGCGAGCAGTACTTC | TRBJ2-7 | few | TRBV5-6 | NA
CASREGGETQYF | TGTGCCAGCAGAGAGGGAGGAGAGACCCAGTACTTC | TRBJ2-5 | many | TRBV28 | NA
CASSHLQGAGSPLHF | TGTGCCAGCAGCCACTTACAGGGGGCAGGTTCACCCCTCCACTTT | TRBJ1-6 | many | TRBV4-2 | TRBD1
CASSLAPGGDETQYF | TGTGCCAGCAGCCTGGCGCCGGGTGGGGATGAGACCCAGTACTTC | TRBJ2-5 | NA | TRBV3-1 | NA
CASSAPGTRHTDTQYF | TGTGCCAGCAGCGCCCCCGGGACTCGGCACACAGATACGCAGTATTTT | TRBJ2-3 | many | TRBV7-3 | NA
CASSPQGYEQYF | TGTGCCAGCAGCCCGCAGGGATACGAGCAGTACTTC | TRBJ2-7 | many | TRBV27 | NA
CASSFGTGGYEQFF | TGCGCCAGCAGCTTTGGGACAGGGGGATATGAGCAGTTCTTC | TRBJ2-1 | few | TRBV10-1 | TRBD1
CAGTRTGRFGGHTF | TGTGCCGGCACCAGGACAGGGAGATTCGGTGGCCACACCTTC | TRBJ1-2 | NA | TRBV6-1 | TRBD1
CASSLATGRGYGYTF | TGTGCCAGCAGTTTAGCAACAGGAAGAGGGTATGGCTACACCTTC | TRBJ1-2 | NA | TRBV12-3/TRBV12-4 | NA
CASSPRTGDYGYTF | TGTGCCAGCAGCCCACGGACAGGCGACTATGGCTACACCTTC | TRBJ1-2 | many | TRBV9 | TRBD1
CASSFQPAGQGIAQYF | TGTGCCAGCAGCTTTCAGCCGGCTGGACAGGGTATAGCCCAGTACTTC | TRBJ2-5 | few | TRBV7-9 | TRBD1
CASRETDGGEQYF | TGTGCCAGCAGGGAGACGGACGGGGGTGAGCAGTACTTC | TRBJ2-7 | many | TRBV6-2/TRBV6-3 | NA
CASSFGGGSSYNEQFF | TGTGCCAGCAGCTTTGGCGGGGGGAGCTCCTACAATGAGCAGTTCTTC | TRBJ2-1 | NA | TRBV7-8 | TRBD2
CAGSYQDRAHGYTF | TGTGCCGGCAGTTACCAGGACAGGGCCCATGGCTACACCTTC | TRBJ1-2 | NA | TRBV6-5 | TRBD1
CASSLVGWTEAFF | TGTGCCAGCAGCTTAGTAGGGTGGACTGAAGCTTTCTTT | TRBJ1-1 | many | TRBV7-9 | NA